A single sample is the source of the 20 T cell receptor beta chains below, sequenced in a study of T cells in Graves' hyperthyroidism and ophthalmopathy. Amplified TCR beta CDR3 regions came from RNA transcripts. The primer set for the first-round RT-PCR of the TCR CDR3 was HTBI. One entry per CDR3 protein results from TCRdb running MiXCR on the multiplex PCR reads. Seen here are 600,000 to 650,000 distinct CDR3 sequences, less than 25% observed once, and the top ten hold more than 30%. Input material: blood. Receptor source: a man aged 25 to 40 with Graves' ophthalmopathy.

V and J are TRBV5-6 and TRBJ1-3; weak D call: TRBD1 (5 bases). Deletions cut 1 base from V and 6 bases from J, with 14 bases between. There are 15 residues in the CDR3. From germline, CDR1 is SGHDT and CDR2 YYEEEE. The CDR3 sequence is CASSLQGAEVNTIYF. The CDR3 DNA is TGTGCCAGCAGCTTGCAGGGCGCGGAGGTAAACACCATATATTTT.

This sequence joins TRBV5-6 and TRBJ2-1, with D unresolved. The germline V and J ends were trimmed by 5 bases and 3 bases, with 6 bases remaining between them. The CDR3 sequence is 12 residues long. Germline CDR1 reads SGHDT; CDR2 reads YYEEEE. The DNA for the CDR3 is TGTGCCAGCAGTAGGATCTACAATGAGCAGTTCTTC. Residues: CASSRIYNEQFF.

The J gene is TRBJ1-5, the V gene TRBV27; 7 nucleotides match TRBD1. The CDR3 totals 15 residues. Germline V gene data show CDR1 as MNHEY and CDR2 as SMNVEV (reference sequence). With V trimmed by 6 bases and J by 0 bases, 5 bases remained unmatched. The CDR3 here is CASRTQGYSNQPQHF. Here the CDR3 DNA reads TGTGCCAGCAGAACACAGGGGTATAGCAATCAGCCCCAGCATTTT.

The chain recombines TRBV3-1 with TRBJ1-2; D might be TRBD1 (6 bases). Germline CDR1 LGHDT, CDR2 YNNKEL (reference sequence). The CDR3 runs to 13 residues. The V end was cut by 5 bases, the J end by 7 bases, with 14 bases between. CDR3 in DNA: TGTGCCAGCAGCTTCACACAGGGAGGTGGCTACACCTTC. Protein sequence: CASSFTQGGGYTF.

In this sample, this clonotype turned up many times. CDR3 protein: CATSERTSGRRQYF. CDR3 bases: TGTGCCACCAGTGAGAGGACTAGCGGGCGTCGGCAGTACTTC. V and J are TRBV24-1 and TRBJ2-7; 11 positions agree with TRBD2. Losses at the gene ends were 4 bases for V and 9 bases for J; bases not matched to a gene: 7. There are 14 residues in the CDR3. Germline V gives CDR1 KGHDR, CDR2 SFDVKD.

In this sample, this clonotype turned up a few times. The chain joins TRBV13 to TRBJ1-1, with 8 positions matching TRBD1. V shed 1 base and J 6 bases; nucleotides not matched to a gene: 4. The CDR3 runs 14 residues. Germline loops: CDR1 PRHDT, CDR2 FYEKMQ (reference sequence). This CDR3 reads CASSLVATGAEAFF. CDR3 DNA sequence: TGTGCCAGCAGCTTAGTGGCGACAGGGGCTGAAGCTTTCTTT.

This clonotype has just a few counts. CDR3 nucleotide sequence: TGTGCCAGCAGTGAAAGGGGCGATCAGCCCCAGCATTTT. Protein: CASSERGDQPQHF. The gene calls are TRBV2 and TRBJ1-5; the D gene is possibly TRBD1 (5 bases). Germline CDR1 reads SNHLY; CDR2 reads FYNNEI. The V end lost 2 bases, the J end lost 5 bases, and 7 bases lay between the germline ends. The CDR3 spans 13 residues.

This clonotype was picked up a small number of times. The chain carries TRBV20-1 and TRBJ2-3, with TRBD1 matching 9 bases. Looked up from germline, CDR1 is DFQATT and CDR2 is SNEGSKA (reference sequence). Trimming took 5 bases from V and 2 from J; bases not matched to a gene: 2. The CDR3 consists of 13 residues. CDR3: CSADRGTTDTQYF. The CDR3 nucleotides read TGCAGTGCTGACAGGGGGACCACAGATACGCAGTATTTT.

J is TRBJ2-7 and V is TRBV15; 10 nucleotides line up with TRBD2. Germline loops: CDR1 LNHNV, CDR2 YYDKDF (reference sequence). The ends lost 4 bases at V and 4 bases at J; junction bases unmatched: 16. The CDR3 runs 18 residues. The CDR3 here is CATSTGDGPGLAFYEQYF. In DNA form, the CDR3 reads TGTGCCACCAGCACCGGGGACGGCCCGGGACTAGCGTTTTACGAGCAGTACTTC.

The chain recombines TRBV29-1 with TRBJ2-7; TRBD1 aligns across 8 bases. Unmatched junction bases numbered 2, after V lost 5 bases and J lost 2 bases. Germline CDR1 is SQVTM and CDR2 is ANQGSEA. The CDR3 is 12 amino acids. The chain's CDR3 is CSVWGQAYEQYF. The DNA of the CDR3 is TGCAGCGTTTGGGGACAGGCCTACGAGCAGTACTTC.

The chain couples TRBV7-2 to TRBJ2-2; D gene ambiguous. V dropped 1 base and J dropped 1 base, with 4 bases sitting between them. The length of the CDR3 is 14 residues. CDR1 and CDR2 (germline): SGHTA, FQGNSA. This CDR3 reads CASSLVWNTGELFF. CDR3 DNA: TGTGCCAGCAGCTTAGTGTGGAACACCGGGGAGCTGTTTTTT.

The CDR3 nucleotides are TGTGCCAGCAGCCCGGGGACAGGTCCCCAGGATACGCAGTATTTT. Translation gives CASSPGTGPQDTQYF. The chain recombines TRBV7-3 with TRBJ2-3, with 8 bases fitting TRBD1. The CDR3 is made up of 15 amino acids. V shed 5 bases, J shed 6 bases, and the junction held 10 bases outside the gene matches. Per germline, CDR1 SGHTA and CDR2 FQGTGA.

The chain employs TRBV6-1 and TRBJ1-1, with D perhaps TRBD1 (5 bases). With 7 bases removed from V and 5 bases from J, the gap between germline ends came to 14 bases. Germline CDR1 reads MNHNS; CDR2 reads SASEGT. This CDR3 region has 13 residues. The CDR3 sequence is CASITGGETEAFF. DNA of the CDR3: TGTGCCAGCATCACGGGGGGGGAGACTGAAGCTTTCTTT.

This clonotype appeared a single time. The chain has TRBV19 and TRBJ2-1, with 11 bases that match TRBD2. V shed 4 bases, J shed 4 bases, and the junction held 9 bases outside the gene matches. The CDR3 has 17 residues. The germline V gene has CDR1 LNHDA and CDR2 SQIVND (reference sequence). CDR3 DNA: TGTGCCAGTAGTAAGGCTAGCGGGAGGACTATGTACAATGAGCAGTTCTTC. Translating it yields CASSKASGRTMYNEQFF.

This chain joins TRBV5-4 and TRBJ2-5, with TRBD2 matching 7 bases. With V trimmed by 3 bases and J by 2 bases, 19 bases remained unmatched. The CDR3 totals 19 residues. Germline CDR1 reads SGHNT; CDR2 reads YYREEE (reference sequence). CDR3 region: CASSSYASGKGEDQETQYF. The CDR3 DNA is TGTGCCAGCAGCTCCTATGCTAGCGGAAAAGGAGAGGATCAAGAGACCCAGTACTTC.

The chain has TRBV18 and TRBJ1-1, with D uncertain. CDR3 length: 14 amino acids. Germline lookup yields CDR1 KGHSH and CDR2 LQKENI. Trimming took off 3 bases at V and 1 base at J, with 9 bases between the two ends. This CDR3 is CASSPDGRNTEAFF. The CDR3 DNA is TGTGCCAGCTCACCGGATGGCAGGAACACTGAAGCTTTCTTT.

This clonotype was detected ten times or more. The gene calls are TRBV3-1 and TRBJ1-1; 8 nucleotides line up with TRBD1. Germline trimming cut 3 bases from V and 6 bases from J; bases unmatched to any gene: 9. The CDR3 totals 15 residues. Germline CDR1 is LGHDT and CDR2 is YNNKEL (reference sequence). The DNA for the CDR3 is TGTGCCAGCAGCCAGACGACAGGGGCCGGCGCTGAAGCTTTCTTT. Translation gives CASSQTTGAGAEAFF. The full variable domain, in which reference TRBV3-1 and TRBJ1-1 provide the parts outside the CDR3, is DTAVSQTPKYLVTQMGNDKSIKCEQNLGHDTMYWYKQDSKKFLKIMFSYNNKELIINETVPNRFSPKSPDKAHLNLHINSLELGDSAVYFCASSQTTGAGAEAFFGQGTRLTVV.

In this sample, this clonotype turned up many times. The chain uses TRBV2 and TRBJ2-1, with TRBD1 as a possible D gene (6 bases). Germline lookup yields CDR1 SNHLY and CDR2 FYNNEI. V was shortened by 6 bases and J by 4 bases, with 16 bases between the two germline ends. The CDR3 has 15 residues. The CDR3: CASSSPGTHYNEQFF. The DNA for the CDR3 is TGTGCCAGCAGCTCCCCCGGGACACATTACAATGAGCAGTTCTTC.

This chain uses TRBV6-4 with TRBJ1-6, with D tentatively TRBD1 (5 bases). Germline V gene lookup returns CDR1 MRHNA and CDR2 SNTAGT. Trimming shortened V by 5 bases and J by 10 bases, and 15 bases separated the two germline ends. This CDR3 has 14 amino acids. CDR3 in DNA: TGTGCCAGCAGTACCGGGCCGGGGGAATCACCCCTCCACTTT. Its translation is CASSTGPGESPLHF.

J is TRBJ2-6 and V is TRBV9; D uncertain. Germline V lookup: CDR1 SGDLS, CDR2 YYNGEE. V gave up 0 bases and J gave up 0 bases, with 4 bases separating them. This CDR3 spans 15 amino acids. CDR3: CASSVEFSGANVLTF. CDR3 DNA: TGTGCCAGCAGCGTAGAGTTCTCTGGGGCCAACGTCCTGACTTTC.